This is a list of T cell receptor beta chains from one sample in a study of T-cell memory formation after mild COVID-19. TCRdb re-called the 5' RACE reads with MiXCR, one entry per CDR3 protein. The table has under 700,000 distinct CDR3 sequences, roughly 20% seen once. Sequencing used PBMCs or a T cell subset sorted from them (not recorded which). Receptors were obtained from an adult woman who had mild COVID-19 (a few samples of this study predate the infection). Cell type and time point are not known. Both conserved end residues are part of each CDR3. Clone size, where shown, is once, few, many, or a class for clones that have expanded.

j_call clone_size v_call cdr3_aa
TRBJ2-1 NA TRBV5-4 CASSHPQGKKNEQFF
TRBJ2-3 few TRBV6-6 CASSRLAGELDTQYF
TRBJ2-1 NA TRBV4-1 CASSQGPGQGHNEQFF
TRBJ2-7 few TRBV7-6 CASSNRDFNSYEQYF
TRBJ1-1 few TRBV5-1 CASSLGRPLEAFF
TRBJ1-1 few TRBV3-1 CASSQDGVLDTEAFF
TRBJ2-7 NA TRBV5-1 CASSLVFKGARSEQYF
TRBJ2-4 NA TRBV9 CASSPGLAENIQYF
TRBJ1-1 many TRBV5-1 CASSPGTGNTEAFF
TRBJ2-3 NA TRBV2 CASRGAGGPDTQYF
TRBJ2-7 NA TRBV27 CASSPGAGGPFGEQYF
TRBJ1-1 many TRBV28 CASSLVGQGNTEAFF
TRBJ1-1 NA TRBV5-6 CASSPVSGENTEAFF
TRBJ2-5 few TRBV4-2 CASSPNGGPLGETQYF
TRBJ2-7 NA TRBV30 CAWRDRGGDEQYF
TRBJ2-5 NA TRBV15 CATSRDGIRQKETQYF
TRBJ2-7 few TRBV6-5 CASSYSSLAGFYEQYF
TRBJ1-3 many TRBV12-3/TRBV12-4 CASSLSGSGNTIYF
TRBJ2-5 NA TRBV7-8 CASSFDSDREFQETQYF
TRBJ2-7 few TRBV5-5 CASSTPGLHSYEQYF
TRBJ2-2 NA TRBV19 CASSPRLGDAGELFF
TRBJ2-7 NA TRBV20-1 CSAGTRRRQEGEQYF
TRBJ2-3 few TRBV25-1 CASTHGTDTQYF
TRBJ1-2 once TRBV18 CASSPRAITDYGYTF
TRBJ2-7 NA TRBV3-1 CASSPFRTSGTYEQYF
TRBJ2-7 few TRBV19 CASSIGTGSFSYEQYF
TRBJ1-2 NA TRBV9 CASSVGDRAGYTF
TRBJ2-7 few TRBV7-9 CASNLAGVSYEQYF
TRBJ2-3 NA TRBV4-2 CASSQDLAGAPKDTQYF
TRBJ2-5 few TRBV5-1 CASSLVRVETQYF
TRBJ2-3 NA TRBV15 CATSGEKAGLTDTQYF
TRBJ2-1 NA TRBV4-3 CASSPNWAGGYNEQFF
TRBJ1-6 few TRBV9 CASSVEGTGNNSPLHF
TRBJ2-1 few TRBV11-3 CASSPTWGGNNEQFF
TRBJ1-5 few TRBV21-1 CASRTTGSNQPQHF
TRBJ1-2 NA TRBV10-3 CAISETANYGYTF
TRBJ2-1 NA TRBV11-1 CASSLKPRSTPGLAGLRNEQFF
TRBJ1-1 NA TRBV6-5 CASSLGPTGVYTEAFF
TRBJ2-4 NA TRBV19 CASSIDQASGSGNIQYF
TRBJ2-3 NA TRBV29-1 CSVDGTASTDTQYF
TRBJ1-1 few TRBV24-1 CATRGNRGQVTEAFF
TRBJ1-4 NA TRBV6-5 CASSYFPPWGGEKLFF
TRBJ2-2 many TRBV29-1 CSVLQGMAGELFF
TRBJ2-2 few TRBV12-5 CASGSERDTGELFF
TRBJ2-7 NA TRBV5-1 CASSWDRGEQYF
TRBJ2-7 NA TRBV5-1 CASSIGTGYYEQNF
TRBJ2-1 NA TRBV2 CASSALGAGVGNEQFF
TRBJ2-3 few TRBV4-1 CASSPRDRDYTDTQYF
TRBJ2-3 NA TRBV5-1 CASSLGDSGSTRDTQYF
TRBJ1-5 few TRBV5-1 CASSPSTGYQPQHF
TRBJ2-2 many TRBV25-1 CASSEQGRAGELFF
TRBJ2-3 few TRBV20-1 CSARGSGGASSTDTQYF
TRBJ2-3 NA TRBV7-9 CASSLSLAGLGDTQYF
TRBJ1-2 NA TRBV6-5 CASSYRTYYGYTF
TRBJ2-3 NA TRBV9 CASSVRSRTSGTLSDTQYF